Detailed here is one T cell receptor beta chain. CDR3 length: 13 amino acids. V lost 5 bases, J lost 2 bases, and 9 bases lay in between. CDR1 is SEHNR, CDR2 FQNEAQ, per germline (reference sequence). The data were obtained in a study of blood T cell repertoires in COVID-19. On the study more broadly: Whether acute or convalescent, the COVID-19 samples came from the United States, Italy and Spain. T cells, B-cell-depleted T cells, or PBMCs provided the cDNA or gDNA that served as material.

Original processing notes: Reference gene primer amplification gave estimated nucleated cell counts. The table came from immunoSEQ multiplex PCR; TCRdb's copy has only in-frame clones and leaves some out. From that table come the V and J calls and clone size; the DNA was used to work out D and trimming. The table includes roughly 250,000 clones, around 89% detected once. Participants were placed into cohorts based on the clinical history they reported. This sequence joins TRBV7-9 and TRBJ1-1, with D hard to call. The TCR comes from a woman under 30 who had recovered from COVID-19. The sample was PBMCs or T cells enriched from blood (not recorded which). DNA for the CDR3: TGTGCCAGCAGCACTGCTCTTAACACTGAAGCTTTCTTT. Protein: CASSTALNTEAFF.